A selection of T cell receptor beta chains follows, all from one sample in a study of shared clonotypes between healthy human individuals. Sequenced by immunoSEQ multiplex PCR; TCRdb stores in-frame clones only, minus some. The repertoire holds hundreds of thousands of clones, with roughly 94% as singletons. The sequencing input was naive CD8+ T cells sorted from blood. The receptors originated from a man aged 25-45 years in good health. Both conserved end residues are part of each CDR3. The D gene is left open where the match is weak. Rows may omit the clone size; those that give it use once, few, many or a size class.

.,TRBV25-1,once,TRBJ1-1,CASTLGARGTEAFF,TGTGCCAGCACCCTGGGGGCGAGGGGGACTGAAGCTTTCTTT
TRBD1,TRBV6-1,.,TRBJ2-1,CASSEGTSDRVYNEQFF,TGTGCCAGCAGTGAAGGGACCTCTGACAGGGTATACAATGAGCAGTTCTTC
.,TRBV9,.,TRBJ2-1,CASSVGSGSNEQFF,TGTGCCAGCAGCGTAGGATCAGGGAGCAATGAGCAGTTCTTC
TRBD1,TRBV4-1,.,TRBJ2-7,CASSQEDRESYEQYF,TGCGCCAGCAGCCAAGAGGACAGGGAGAGTTACGAGCAGTACTTC
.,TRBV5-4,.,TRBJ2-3,CASSLEGGLVGTDTQYF,TGTGCCAGCAGCTTGGAGGGCGGGCTAGTCGGCACAGATACGCAGTATTTT
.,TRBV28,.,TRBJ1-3,CASSLYGDSSGNTIYF,TGTGCCAGCAGTTTATATGGGGATTCCTCTGGAAACACCATATATTTT
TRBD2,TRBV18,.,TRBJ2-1,CASSPVARLAAYNEQFF,TGTGCCAGCTCACCTGTGGCAAGACTAGCGGCCTACAATGAGCAGTTCTTC
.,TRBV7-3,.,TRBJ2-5,CASSTTGGSETQYF,TGTGCCAGCAGCACCACAGGCGGGTCAGAGACCCAGTACTTC
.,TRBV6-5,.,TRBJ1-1,CASSIIRGNEAFF,TGTGCCAGCAGTATCATACGGGGGAATGAAGCTTTCTTT
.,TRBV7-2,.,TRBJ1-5,CASSPFTRGNQPQHF,TGTGCCAGCAGCCCCTTTACCAGGGGTAATCAGCCCCAGCATTTT
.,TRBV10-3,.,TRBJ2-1,CAISEPGSANEQFF,TGTGCCATCAGTGAGCCGGGGTCCGCCAATGAGCAGTTCTTC
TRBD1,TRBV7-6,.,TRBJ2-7,CASSLLRDRVNEQYF,TGTGCCAGCAGCTTACTCCGGGACAGGGTCAACGAGCAGTACTTC
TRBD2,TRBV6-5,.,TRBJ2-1,CAALGREYNEQFF,TGTGCCGCCTTAGGGCGGGAGTATAATGAGCAGTTCTTC
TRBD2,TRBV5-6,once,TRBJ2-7,CASSTSGSTYEQYF,TGTGCCAGCAGCACAAGCGGGAGTACCTACGAGCAGTACTTC
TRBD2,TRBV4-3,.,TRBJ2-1,CASSQDMSGSRRSYNEQFF,TGCGCCAGCAGCCAAGATATGAGCGGGAGTAGGCGTTCCTACAATGAGCAGTTCTTC
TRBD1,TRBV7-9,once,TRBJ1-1,CASSFHSQGARTEAFF,TGTGCCAGCAGCTTTCATAGTCAGGGGGCACGAACTGAAGCTTTCTTT
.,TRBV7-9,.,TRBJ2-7,CASSLGHIYEQYF,TGTGCCAGCAGCTTAGGACATATATACGAGCAGTACTTC
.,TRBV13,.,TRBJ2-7,CASSLGGLGFYEQYF,TGTGCCAGCAGCTTAGGCGGACTTGGGTTCTACGAGCAGTACTTC
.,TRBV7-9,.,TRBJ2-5,CASLGPNQETQYF,TGTGCCAGCCTAGGGCCGAACCAAGAGACCCAGTACTTC
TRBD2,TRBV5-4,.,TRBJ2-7,CASMARGASGSEQYF,TGTGCCAGCATGGCCCGGGGGGCTAGCGGGAGCGAGCAGTACTTC
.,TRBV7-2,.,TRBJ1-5,CASSPTGDSNQPQHF,TGTGCCAGCAGCCCGACAGGAGATAGCAATCAGCCCCAGCATTTT
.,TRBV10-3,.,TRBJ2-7,CAISETSRDEQYF,TGTGCCATCAGTGAGACTAGCCGCGACGAGCAGTACTTC
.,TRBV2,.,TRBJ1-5,CASSESGDGNQPQHF,TGTGCCAGCAGTGAATCCGGGGACGGGAATCAGCCCCAGCATTTT
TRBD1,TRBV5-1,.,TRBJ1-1,CASSTGTGALSTEAFF,TGCGCCAGCAGCACCGGGACAGGGGCCTTGAGCACTGAAGCTTTCTTT
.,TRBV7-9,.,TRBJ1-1,CASSPPWTEAFF,TGTGCCAGCAGCCCCCCGTGGACTGAAGCTTTCTTT
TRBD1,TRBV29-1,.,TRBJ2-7,CSAMDRVNGEQYF,TGCAGCGCCATGGACAGGGTTAATGGCGAGCAGTACTTC
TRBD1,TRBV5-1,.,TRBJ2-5,CASSLGTGGDQETQYF,TGCGCCAGCAGCCTGGGGACAGGGGGTGACCAAGAGACCCAGTACTTC
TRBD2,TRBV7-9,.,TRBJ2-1,CASSNPGLAGGPDGDEQFF,TGTGCCAGCAGCAACCCCGGACTAGCGGGAGGGCCCGACGGCGATGAGCAGTTCTTC
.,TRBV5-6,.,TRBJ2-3,CASSPSQRHISTDTQYF,TGTGCCAGCAGCCCATCACAGAGGCACATTAGCACAGATACGCAGTATTTT
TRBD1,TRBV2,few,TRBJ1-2,CASRDRMYGYTF,TGTGCCAGCAGGGACAGGATGTATGGCTACACCTTC
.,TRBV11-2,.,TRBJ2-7,CASSLDGQQNSYEQYF,TGTGCCAGCAGCTTAGATGGACAGCAGAATTCTTACGAGCAGTACTTC
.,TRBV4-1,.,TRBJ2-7,CASSQDGISYEQYF,TGCGCCAGCAGCCAAGACGGAATCTCTTACGAGCAGTACTTC
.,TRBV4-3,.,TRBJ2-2,CASSQDLGSHTGELFF,TGCGCCAGCAGCCAAGATCTTGGTAGTCACACCGGGGAGCTGTTTTTT
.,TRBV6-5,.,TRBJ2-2,CASSYSPGKGTGELFF,TGTGCCAGCAGTTACTCTCCGGGGAAAGGGACCGGGGAGCTGTTTTTT
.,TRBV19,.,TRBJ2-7,CASSIAGASYEQYF,TGTGCCAGTAGTATAGCGGGAGCCAGCTACGAGCAGTACTTC
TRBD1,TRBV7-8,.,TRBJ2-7,CASSLTGGTYEQYF,TGTGCCAGCAGCTTGACAGGGGGAACCTACGAGCAGTACTTC
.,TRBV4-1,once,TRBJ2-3,CASSQQDASTDTQYF,TGCGCCAGCAGCCAACAGGATGCGAGCACAGATACGCAGTATTTT
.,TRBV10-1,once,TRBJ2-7,CASSGFSYEQYF,TGCGCCAGCAGTGGTTTCTCCTACGAGCAGTACTTC
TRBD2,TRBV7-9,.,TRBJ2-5,CASSSRLAGPQETQYF,TGTGCCAGCAGCTCGCGACTAGCGGGACCCCAAGAGACCCAGTACTTC
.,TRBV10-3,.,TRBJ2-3,CAIGYSGTDTQYF,TGTGCCATAGGGTATTCGGGAACAGATACGCAGTATTTT